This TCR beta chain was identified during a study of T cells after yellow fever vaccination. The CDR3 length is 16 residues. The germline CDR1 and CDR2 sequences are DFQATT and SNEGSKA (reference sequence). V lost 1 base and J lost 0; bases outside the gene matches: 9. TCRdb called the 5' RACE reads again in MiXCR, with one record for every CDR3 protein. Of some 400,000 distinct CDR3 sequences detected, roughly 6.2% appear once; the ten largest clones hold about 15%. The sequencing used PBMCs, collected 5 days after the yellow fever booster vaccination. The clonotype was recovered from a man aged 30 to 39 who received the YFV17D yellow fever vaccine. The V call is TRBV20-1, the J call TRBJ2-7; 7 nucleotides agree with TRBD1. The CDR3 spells CSARGLPGQSSYEQYF. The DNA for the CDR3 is TGCAGTGCTAGAGGCTTACCGGGACAGAGCTCCTACGAGCAGTACTTC.